A selection of T cell receptor beta chains follows, all from one sample in a study of identical twins' blood T cells. TCRdb re-called the 5' RACE reads with MiXCR, one entry per CDR3 protein. This table has a few hundred thousand distinct CDR3 sequences, roughly 27% appearing once. Sample: PBMCs. These receptor sequences come from a woman aged 18-50 years in good health. The CDR3 runs from the conserved cysteine through the conserved F or W. The D gene is left open where the match is weak. Not every row has a clone size; where given, it reads once, few, many or a size class.

D gene: TRBD2; J gene: TRBJ2-1; V gene: TRBV20-1; clone size: .; CDR3 protein: CSARDSGSYNEQFF; CDR3 DNA: TGCAGTGCTAGAGATAGCGGGAGCTACAATGAGCAGTTCTTC
D gene: .; J gene: TRBJ2-2; V gene: TRBV29-1; clone size: few; CDR3 protein: CSGHRAGELFF; CDR3 DNA: TGCAGCGGCCACAGGGCCGGGGAGCTGTTTTTT
D gene: .; J gene: TRBJ2-1; V gene: TRBV27; clone size: few; CDR3 protein: CASSFRPRVGDDYNEQFF; CDR3 DNA: TGTGCCAGCAGTTTCCGACCCCGAGTGGGGGATGACTACAATGAGCAGTTCTTC
D gene: .; J gene: TRBJ1-4; V gene: TRBV7-9; clone size: few; CDR3 protein: CASSPEGQLNEKLFF; CDR3 DNA: TGTGCCAGCAGCCCCGAAGGACAGTTAAATGAAAAACTGTTTTTT
D gene: .; J gene: TRBJ1-1; V gene: TRBV29-1; clone size: .; CDR3 protein: CSVRKGGAGNTEAFF; CDR3 DNA: TGCAGCGTTAGAAAGGGAGGGGCCGGGAACACTGAAGCTTTCTTT
D gene: .; J gene: TRBJ1-2; V gene: TRBV6-1; clone size: few; CDR3 protein: CASSEDRVSYTF; CDR3 DNA: TGTGCCAGCAGTGAAGACAGGGTTAGCTACACCTTC
D gene: .; J gene: TRBJ2-2; V gene: TRBV11-2; clone size: many; CDR3 protein: CASSTKRVRTTTGELFF; CDR3 DNA: TGTGCCAGCAGCACCAAAAGGGTCCGGACTACCACCGGGGAGCTGTTTTTT
D gene: TRBD1; J gene: TRBJ2-2; V gene: TRBV6-5; clone size: many; CDR3 protein: CASSRGQGAMELFF; CDR3 DNA: TGTGCCAGCAGCAGGGGACAGGGGGCGATGGAGCTGTTTTTT
D gene: TRBD1; J gene: TRBJ2-3; V gene: TRBV5-1; clone size: .; CDR3 protein: CASSLGQGPVPSSDTQYF; CDR3 DNA: TGCGCCAGCAGCTTGGGACAGGGGCCTGTCCCCAGCTCAGATACGCAGTATTTT
D gene: .; J gene: TRBJ1-1; V gene: TRBV28; clone size: .; CDR3 protein: CASIEVPNTEAFF; CDR3 DNA: TGTGCCAGCATCGAGGTCCCGAACACTGAAGCTTTCTTT
D gene: TRBD2; J gene: TRBJ2-1; V gene: TRBV20-1; clone size: .; CDR3 protein: CSANHGGLAGLSSYNEQFF; CDR3 DNA: TGCAGTGCTAACCATGGGGGACTAGCGGGATTAAGCTCCTACAATGAGCAGTTCTTC
D gene: .; J gene: TRBJ2-1; V gene: TRBV20-1; clone size: .; CDR3 protein: CSARETRGINEQFF; CDR3 DNA: TGCAGTGCTAGAGAAACACGAGGGATCAATGAGCAGTTCTTC
D gene: .; J gene: TRBJ1-4; V gene: TRBV11-3; clone size: few; CDR3 protein: CASSFSGGSDEKLFF; CDR3 DNA: TGTGCCAGCAGCTTCTCAGGCGGGTCGGATGAAAAACTGTTTTTT
D gene: TRBD1; J gene: TRBJ1-5; V gene: TRBV19; clone size: .; CDR3 protein: CASRDGQGWQPQHF; CDR3 DNA: TGTGCCAGTAGAGACGGACAGGGGTGGCAGCCCCAGCATTTT
D gene: .; J gene: TRBJ2-2; V gene: TRBV10-2; clone size: few; CDR3 protein: CATWGSATNTGELFF; CDR3 DNA: TGCGCCACCTGGGGTTCGGCCACCAACACCGGGGAGCTGTTTTTT
D gene: .; J gene: TRBJ2-1; V gene: TRBV2; clone size: .; CDR3 protein: CASSGSEQFF; CDR3 DNA: TGTGCCAGCAGTGGAAGTGAGCAGTTCTTC
D gene: .; J gene: TRBJ2-1; V gene: TRBV10-3; clone size: many; CDR3 protein: CAISGGQGKGTDEQFF; CDR3 DNA: TGTGCCATCAGTGGGGGCCAAGGAAAGGGCACGGATGAGCAGTTCTTC
D gene: .; J gene: TRBJ1-5; V gene: TRBV15; clone size: .; CDR3 protein: CATSREYGVWSNQPQHF; CDR3 DNA: TGTGCCACCAGCAGAGAGTATGGGGTTTGGAGCAATCAGCCCCAGCATTTT
D gene: TRBD1; J gene: TRBJ1-2; V gene: TRBV3-1; clone size: .; CDR3 protein: CASSRPGGSYGYTF; CDR3 DNA: TGTGCCAGCAGCCGTCCAGGGGGGTCCTATGGCTACACCTTC
D gene: .; J gene: TRBJ2-1; V gene: TRBV21-1; clone size: once; CDR3 protein: CASSKVPSGSYNEQFF; CDR3 DNA: TGTGCCAGCAGCAAAGTTCCTAGCGGGAGCTACAATGAGCAGTTCTTC
D gene: .; J gene: TRBJ2-1; V gene: TRBV11-2; clone size: .; CDR3 protein: CASSLRVAVNNEQFF; CDR3 DNA: TGTGCCAGCAGCTTACGGGTAGCGGTAAACAATGAGCAGTTCTTC
D gene: .; J gene: TRBJ1-2; V gene: TRBV2; clone size: few; CDR3 protein: CASSVQLSLRCAF; CDR3 DNA: TGTGCCAGCAGTGTCCAACTATCTTTACGTTGCGCCTTC
D gene: .; J gene: TRBJ1-5; V gene: TRBV4-3; clone size: many; CDR3 protein: CASSRRINSNQPQHF; CDR3 DNA: TGCGCCAGCAGCCGGAGGATTAATAGCAATCAGCCCCAGCATTTT
D gene: .; J gene: TRBJ2-7; V gene: TRBV5-1; clone size: .; CDR3 protein: CASSPGVGDYEQYF; CDR3 DNA: TGCGCCAGCAGCCCGGGGGTCGGTGACTACGAGCAGTACTTC
D gene: TRBD1; J gene: TRBJ2-2; V gene: TRBV7-6; clone size: .; CDR3 protein: CASSLTGGFNTGELFF; CDR3 DNA: TGTGCCAGCAGCCTAACAGGGGGCTTTAACACCGGGGAGCTGTTTTTT
D gene: .; J gene: TRBJ1-5; V gene: TRBV12-5; clone size: .; CDR3 protein: CASGVAVRSQPQHF; CDR3 DNA: TGTGCTAGTGGTGTGGCGGTTCGGAGTCAGCCCCAGCATTTT
D gene: .; J gene: TRBJ2-1; V gene: TRBV5-1; clone size: .; CDR3 protein: CASSLIQGSYNEQFF; CDR3 DNA: TGCGCCAGCAGCTTGATACAGGGTAGTTACAACGAGCAGTTCTTC
D gene: .; J gene: TRBJ1-5; V gene: TRBV6-5; clone size: few; CDR3 protein: CASSLGQTSNQPQHF; CDR3 DNA: TGTGCCAGCAGCTTAGGACAGACCAGCAATCAGCCCCAGCATTTT
D gene: TRBD1; J gene: TRBJ1-1; V gene: TRBV29-1; clone size: many; CDR3 protein: CSVTRGTSNTEAFF; CDR3 DNA: TGCAGCGTTACCAGGGGGACCAGCAACACTGAAGCTTTCTTT
D gene: .; J gene: TRBJ2-1; V gene: TRBV4-3; clone size: .; CDR3 protein: CASSQVTVPNEQFF; CDR3 DNA: TGCGCCAGCAGCCAAGTTACGGTTCCGAATGAGCAGTTCTTC
D gene: TRBD2; J gene: TRBJ2-1; V gene: TRBV29-1; clone size: .; CDR3 protein: CSVTGIAGDRQFF; CDR3 DNA: TGCAGCGTAACGGGAATAGCGGGAGATAGGCAGTTCTTC
D gene: .; J gene: TRBJ2-4; V gene: TRBV27; clone size: once; CDR3 protein: CASSFSYGNIQYF; CDR3 DNA: TGTGCCAGCAGTTTCAGCTACGGTAACATTCAGTACTTC
D gene: TRBD2; J gene: TRBJ2-1; V gene: TRBV20-1; clone size: .; CDR3 protein: CSAQAGTSGSYNEQFF; CDR3 DNA: TGCAGTGCCCAGGCAGGGACTAGCGGGTCCTACAATGAGCAGTTCTTC
D gene: .; J gene: TRBJ1-1; V gene: TRBV20-1; clone size: .; CDR3 protein: CSAIQGFFNTEAFF; CDR3 DNA: TGCAGTGCTATTCAGGGTTTCTTTAACACTGAAGCTTTCTTT
D gene: TRBD1; J gene: TRBJ1-3; V gene: TRBV12-3/TRBV12-4; clone size: few; CDR3 protein: CASRTGTEGNTIYF; CDR3 DNA: TGTGCCAGCAGGACCGGGACAGAAGGAAACACCATATATTTT
D gene: .; J gene: TRBJ1-1; V gene: TRBV7-6; clone size: .; CDR3 protein: CASILDVNTEAFF; CDR3 DNA: TGTGCCAGCATCTTAGATGTGAACACTGAAGCTTTCTTT
D gene: .; J gene: TRBJ2-3; V gene: TRBV7-8; clone size: few; CDR3 protein: CASSSLGTFTDTQYF; CDR3 DNA: TGTGCCAGCAGCTCTCTGGGGACTTTCACAGATACGCAGTATTTT
D gene: .; J gene: TRBJ2-2; V gene: TRBV19; clone size: .; CDR3 protein: CASSILRGAGTGELFF; CDR3 DNA: TGTGCCAGTAGTATCCTTCGAGGGGCCGGGACCGGGGAGCTGTTTTTT
D gene: .; J gene: TRBJ2-2; V gene: TRBV2; clone size: few; CDR3 protein: CATRGTQNTGELFF; CDR3 DNA: TGTGCCACCCGGGGGACCCAGAACACCGGGGAGCTGTTTTTT
D gene: TRBD2; J gene: TRBJ2-7; V gene: TRBV3-1; clone size: few; CDR3 protein: CASSQATGGGRQYF; CDR3 DNA: TGTGCCAGCAGCCAAGCGACGGGAGGAGGTAGGCAGTACTTC
D gene: TRBD2; J gene: TRBJ2-1; V gene: TRBV20-1; clone size: .; CDR3 protein: CSALLAPTYNEQFF; CDR3 DNA: TGCAGTGCTTTACTAGCGCCTACCTACAATGAGCAGTTCTTC
D gene: TRBD2; J gene: TRBJ2-1; V gene: TRBV11-2; clone size: .; CDR3 protein: CASSLRPSGGSNEQFF; CDR3 DNA: TGTGCCAGCAGCTTACGCCCAAGCGGGGGCTCCAATGAGCAGTTCTTC
D gene: TRBD1; J gene: TRBJ1-2; V gene: TRBV29-1; clone size: .; CDR3 protein: CSVVGDRGNYGYTF; CDR3 DNA: TGCAGCGTTGTAGGGGACAGGGGCAACTATGGCTACACCTTC
D gene: .; J gene: TRBJ2-7; V gene: TRBV5-1; clone size: .; CDR3 protein: CASSFNYLNYEQYF; CDR3 DNA: TGCGCCAGCAGCTTTAACTACCTGAACTACGAGCAGTACTTC
D gene: .; J gene: TRBJ1-1; V gene: TRBV18; clone size: .; CDR3 protein: CASSPPAQGHIGFF; CDR3 DNA: TGTGCCAGCTCACCACCGGCCCAGGGGCATATAGGTTTCTTT
D gene: .; J gene: TRBJ1-2; V gene: TRBV13; clone size: .; CDR3 protein: CVSRQQEDYGYTF; CDR3 DNA: TGTGTCAGCAGACAACAGGAGGACTATGGCTACACCTTC
D gene: TRBD1; J gene: TRBJ2-1; V gene: TRBV6-2/TRBV6-3; clone size: few; CDR3 protein: CASSYFGQGSYNEQFF; CDR3 DNA: TGTGCCAGTAGTTATTTCGGACAGGGCTCCTACAATGAGCAGTTCTTC
D gene: .; J gene: TRBJ1-1; V gene: TRBV7-9; clone size: few; CDR3 protein: CASSSSSLTAFF; CDR3 DNA: TGTGCCAGCAGCTCCTCCTCACTGACAGCTTTCTTT
D gene: .; J gene: TRBJ2-7; V gene: TRBV13; clone size: few; CDR3 protein: CASSLPVGHEQYF; CDR3 DNA: TGTGCCAGCAGCTTGCCCGTGGGCCACGAGCAGTACTTC
D gene: TRBD1; J gene: TRBJ2-3; V gene: TRBV24-1; clone size: few; CDR3 protein: CATSDPTWDRGGDTQYF; CDR3 DNA: TGTGCCACCAGTGATCCTACTTGGGACAGGGGAGGAGATACGCAGTATTTT
D gene: .; J gene: TRBJ1-1; V gene: TRBV10-3; clone size: few; CDR3 protein: CAISVKSGDTEAFF; CDR3 DNA: TGTGCCATCAGTGTTAAGAGTGGGGACACTGAAGCTTTCTTT
D gene: TRBD1; J gene: TRBJ1-6; V gene: TRBV27; clone size: .; CDR3 protein: CASSSPGQANSPLHF; CDR3 DNA: TGTGCCAGCAGTTCACCGGGACAGGCCAATTCACCCCTCCACTTT
D gene: TRBD2; J gene: TRBJ2-7; V gene: TRBV11-2; clone size: .; CDR3 protein: CASSPGLAFPEQYF; CDR3 DNA: TGTGCCAGCAGCCCGGGACTAGCGTTCCCCGAGCAGTACTTC
D gene: TRBD1; J gene: TRBJ2-7; V gene: TRBV6-6; clone size: .; CDR3 protein: CASRLDPGQGRTSYEQYF; CDR3 DNA: TGTGCCAGCAGATTGGATCCGGGACAGGGGAGGACGTCCTACGAGCAGTACTTC